The 29 T cell receptor beta chains in this list originate from one sample, sequenced in a study of blood T cell repertoires in COVID-19. Assay used: immunoSEQ multiplex PCR; TCRdb lists only in-frame clones, some missing. The repertoire consists of about 180,000 clones, with 80% to 90% occurring once and the leading ten covering around 2%. The material sequenced was PBMCs or T cells enriched from blood (not recorded which). The receptors stem from a woman aged 40 to 50 with acute COVID-19.

The genes are TRBV5-1 and TRBJ1-2; D is possibly TRBD1 (5 bases). This CDR3 has 14 amino acids. V was trimmed by 4 bases and J by 6 bases, leaving 16 bases between them. CDR1 SGHRS and CDR2 YFSETQ come from the germline V gene. The CDR3: CASSPREGLDGYTF. The CDR3 DNA sequence: TGCGCCAGCAGCCCCAGGGAGGGGTTGGATGGCTACACCTTC.

The rearrangement joins TRBV12-3 or TRBV12-4 to TRBJ2-1, with D perhaps TRBD1 (5 bases). Trimming left V 4 bases short and J 13 bases short, with 17 bases between. The CDR3 runs to 13 residues. The CDR3 loop is CASSSLRAATQFF. DNA for the CDR3: TGTGCCAGCAGTTCCCTCAGGGCCGCGACTCAGTTCTTC.

This chain uses TRBV25-1 with TRBJ1-4, with TRBD1 as a possible D gene (6 bases). In germline, CDR1 is MGHDK, CDR2 SYGVNS. Between the trimmed V and J ends, which lost 5 bases and 3 bases, there was a span of 16 bases. The CDR3 has 16 residues. CDR3 DNA: TGTGCCAGCAGTCACCCACAGGGCAAGGCTAATGAAAAACTGTTTTTT. Residues: CASSHPQGKANEKLFF.

V is TRBV2 and J is TRBJ1-3; 7 positions agree with TRBD1. CDR1 and CDR2 (germline): SNHLY, FYNNEI. The CDR3 is 14 amino acids. V lost 7 bases, J lost 4 bases, and 7 bases stayed unmatched. The CDR3 nucleotides read TGTGCCAGCATCCCACAGGGGTTGGGAAACACCATATATTTT. Protein: CASIPQGLGNTIYF. Looking up the rest from reference TRBV2 and TRBJ1-3 gives the full variable domain: EPEVTQTPSHQVTQMGQEVILRCVPISNHLYFYWYRQILGQKVEFLVSFYNNEISEKSEIFDDQFSVERPDGSNFTLKIRSTKLEDSAMYFCASIPQGLGNTIYFGEGSWLTVV.

This chain connects TRBV7-2 to TRBJ1-2, with no clear D. CDR3 length: 14 residues. The germline V gene has CDR1 SGHTA and CDR2 FQGNSA. V was trimmed by 0 bases and J by 0 bases, leaving 5 bases between them. In DNA form, the CDR3 reads TGTGCCAGCAGCTTAGCGGCTGCTAACTATGGCTACACCTTC. The encoded protein is CASSLAAANYGYTF.

The gene calls are TRBV2 and TRBJ2-7; tentatively, D is TRBD2 (6 bases). The CDR3 covers 14 residues. Trimming took 4 bases from V and 4 from J, leaving 14 bases between them. Germline V gene lookup returns CDR1 SNHLY and CDR2 FYNNEI. CDR3 DNA: TGTGCCAGCAGTGGACTAGTTCTCATTTACGAGCAGTACTTC. Its protein is CASSGLVLIYEQYF.

The V call is TRBV27, the J call TRBJ2-1; 11 nucleotides agree with TRBD2. Germline loops: CDR1 MNHEY, CDR2 SMNVEV (reference sequence). J was trimmed by 4 bases and V by 4 bases; bases with no gene match: 12. The CDR3 has 18 residues. CDR3 bases: TGTGCCAGCAGTTCTATCGGCCTAGCGGGGGGCAAGTACAATGAGCAGTTCTTC. Translation: CASSSIGLAGGKYNEQFF.

The V call is TRBV19, the J call TRBJ2-1; D is possibly TRBD1 (6 bases). V dropped 4 bases and J dropped 7 bases, with 17 bases sitting between them. Germline loops: CDR1 LNHDA, CDR2 SQIVND (reference sequence). The CDR3 covers 15 residues. This chain's CDR3 is CASSTTPAGANEQFF. CDR3 DNA sequence: TGTGCCAGTAGTACTACCCCGGCAGGGGCTAATGAGCAGTTCTTC. Full variable domain (outside the CDR3, taken from reference TRBV19 and TRBJ2-1): DGGITQSPKYLFRKEGQNVTLSCEQNLNHDAMYWYRQDPGQGLRLIYYSQIVNDFQKGDIAEGYSVSREKKESFPLTVTSAQKNPTAFYLCASSTTPAGANEQFFGPGTRLTVL.

This rearrangement joins TRBV30 to TRBJ1-2; the match to TRBD1 covers 10 bases. The length of the CDR3 is 15 residues. J lost 7 bases, V lost 2 bases, and 10 bases had no gene match. CDR1 is GTSNPN, CDR2 SVGIG, per germline (reference sequence). CDR3 bases: TGTGCCTGGAGTCCATTACGACAGGGGGCTGGTGGCTACACCTTC. It yields the protein CAWSPLRQGAGGYTF.

CDR3: CASSQEGTGPNYGYTF. The CDR3 coding sequence is TGTGCCAGCAGCCAAGAAGGGACAGGGCCTAACTATGGCTACACCTTC. This chain joins TRBV4-2 and TRBJ1-2; 9 bases map to TRBD1. Germline lookup yields CDR1 LGHNA and CDR2 YNFKEQ. The CDR3 runs to 16 residues. Trimming at V came to 0 bases and at J to 0 bases, leaving 2 bases not matched to a gene.

The genes are TRBV28 and TRBJ2-1; TRBD2 agrees at 8 bases. The junction had 2 bases not matched to a gene; V was cut back by 6 bases and J by 7 bases. This CDR3 has 12 amino acids. Germline V gene sequence: CDR1 MDHEN, CDR2 SYDVKM. For the CDR3, the DNA is TGTGCCAGCAGCCAGCGGGGGAATGAGCAGTTCTTC. It codes for CASSQRGNEQFF.

This rearrangement joins TRBV3-1 (or the pseudogene TRBV3-2) to TRBJ1-5, with a weak D call TRBD1 (6 bases). CDR3 length: 14 amino acids. V gave up 4 bases and J gave up 4 bases, with 11 bases separating them. Germline loops: CDR1 LGHDT, CDR2 YNNKEL (reference sequence). CDR3 nucleotides: TGTGCCAGCAGCCGGACAGCAGGGAATCAGCCCCAGCATTTT. Amino acid sequence: CASSRTAGNQPQHF.

The chain employs TRBV19 and TRBJ1-5; maybe TRBD1 (5 bases). V was trimmed by 3 bases and J by 7 bases, leaving 10 bases between them. The CDR3 is 13 amino acids. Germline V gives CDR1 LNHDA, CDR2 SQIVND (reference sequence). CDR3: CASSIKGWQPQHF. The CDR3 DNA is TGTGCCAGTAGTATTAAGGGGTGGCAGCCCCAGCATTTT.

This clone appeared a single time. V is TRBV12-5 and J is TRBJ2-2, with TRBD1 identical over 12 bases. The CDR3 has 21 residues. Germline CDR1 is LGHNT and CDR2 is FRNRAP. The V gene end was trimmed by 0 bases and the J gene end by 4 bases; junction bases not matched to a gene: 15. DNA for the CDR3: TGTGCTAGTGGTTTGGTAAGGGGTGCGGGACAGGGGGCGGCAAGCACCGGGGAGCTGTTTTTT. As protein: CASGLVRGAGQGAASTGELFF.

The chain combines TRBV12-3 or TRBV12-4 with TRBJ1-1; 8 positions match TRBD1. This CDR3 has 13 residues. The junction had 1 base not matched to a gene; V was cut back by 5 bases and J by 2 bases. The CDR3 nucleotides read TGTGCCAGCAGTACAGGGGGAAACACTGAAGCTTTCTTT. Its protein is CASSTGGNTEAFF.

The chain is built from TRBV19 and TRBJ1-1, with 8 bases that match TRBD1. CDR3 length: 11 residues. Looked up from germline, CDR1 is LNHDA and CDR2 is SQIVND (reference sequence). V shed 9 bases, J shed 11 bases, and the junction held 8 bases outside the gene matches. As DNA, the CDR3 is TGTGCCAGCTATGGACAGGGACCCGCTTTCTTT. Protein: CASYGQGPAFF.

The CDR3 here is CASSAGGRTDTQYF. The CDR3 nucleotides are TGTGCCAGCAGCGCGGGGGGTCGCACAGATACGCAGTATTTT. The V and J genes are TRBV6-5 and TRBJ2-3; TRBD2 aligns across 8 bases. This CDR3 spans 14 amino acids. From germline, CDR1 is MNHEY and CDR2 SVGAGI. V gave up 6 bases and J gave up 1 base; unmatched junction bases: 3.

V and J are TRBV5-4 and TRBJ2-3, with 9 bases lining up with TRBD1. Germline lookup yields CDR1 SGHNT and CDR2 YYREEE (reference sequence). This CDR3 has 17 amino acids. V lost 4 bases and J lost 2; bases outside the gene matches: 11. The CDR3 spells CASSPDRGYPSTDTQYF. The CDR3 DNA follows: TGTGCCAGCAGCCCGGACAGGGGATATCCCTCCACAGATACGCAGTATTTT.

The chain employs TRBV19 and TRBJ1-4; D gene unclear. Trimming took 3 bases from V and 7 from J, leaving 12 bases between them. The CDR3 has 14 amino acids. Germline-derived CDR1 and CDR2 are LNHDA and SQIVND (reference sequence). The DNA of the CDR3 is TGTGCCAGTAGTATTGTGCCTCGGGGTGAAAAACTGTTTTTT. This gives the protein CASSIVPRGEKLFF. The full variable domain, rest sourced from reference TRBV19 and TRBJ1-4, is DGGITQSPKYLFRKEGQNVTLSCEQNLNHDAMYWYRQDPGQGLRLIYYSQIVNDFQKGDIAEGYSVSREKKESFPLTVTSAQKNPTAFYLCASSIVPRGEKLFFGSGTQLSVL.

In regard to this clone: No DNA is shown, since the ends of the CDR3 on it are uncertain; the CDR3 is the one TCRdb lists. This sequence joins TRBV27 and TRBJ2-1; the table calls TRBD1, which could not be checked here. In germline, CDR1 is MNHEY, CDR2 SMNVEV (reference sequence). The CDR3 region is 16 residues in length, termini included. This CDR3 reads CASSFFGQGEYNEQFF.

CDR3 sequence reads: CASRAIGQGALAFF. The CDR3 DNA reads TGTGCCAGCAGAGCTATTGGACAGGGGGCGTTGGCTTTCTTT. This chain links TRBV28 with TRBJ1-1; TRBD1 agrees at 11 bases. The V gene's germline CDR1 is MDHEN and CDR2 SYDVKM. After removal of 6 bases from V and 11 bases from J, the junction contained 11 bases not matched to a gene. CDR3 length: 14 residues.

V gene TRBV7-9 combines with J gene TRBJ1-4; TRBD1 is a possible D gene (6 bases). V dropped 5 bases and J dropped 4 bases, with 17 bases sitting between them. CDR3 length: 16 amino acids. Germline CDR1 SEHNR, CDR2 FQNEAQ (reference sequence). Written as DNA, the CDR3 is TGTGCCAGCAGCCCAAATCCACGGGACAATAATGAAAAACTGTTTTTT. Residues: CASSPNPRDNNEKLFF.

This chain joins TRBV6-5 and TRBJ1-5; a weak D match, TRBD1 (5 bases). CDR3 length: 15 residues. V shed 6 bases and J shed 0 bases, with 12 bases lying between them. Germline CDR1 reads MNHEY; CDR2 reads SVGAGI. The CDR3 reads CASSRGTDSNQPQHF. DNA of the CDR3: TGTGCCAGCAGCCGCGGGACGGATAGCAATCAGCCCCAGCATTTT.

The chain couples TRBV18 to TRBJ2-7; 14 nucleotides line up with TRBD2. CDR1 KGHSH and CDR2 LQKENI come from the germline V gene. CDR3 length equals 16 residues. With 4 bases clipped from V and 0 bases from J, the junction kept 2 bases outside the gene matches. DNA of the CDR3: TGTGCCAGCTCACTGGGACTAGCGGGAGCCTCCTACGAGCAGTACTTC. Its translation: CASSLGLAGASYEQYF.

CDR3 in DNA: TGTGCCAGTAGTGCAGGGGCCTACGAGCAGTACTTC. It encodes CASSAGAYEQYF. V is TRBV19 and J is TRBJ2-7; possibly TRBD1 for D (6 bases). V was clipped by 5 bases and J by 2 bases, with 7 bases between them. Germline V gene lookup returns CDR1 LNHDA and CDR2 SQIVND (reference sequence). CDR3 length equals 12 residues.

The sample holds one count of this clone. The chain couples TRBV18 to TRBJ2-1; TRBD2 agrees at 7 bases. This CDR3 spans 15 amino acids. Germline-derived CDR1 and CDR2 are KGHSH and LQKENI. The ends lost 3 bases at V and 5 bases at J; junction bases unmatched: 7. CDR3 region: CASSPGLEPNNEQFF. The CDR3 bases are TGTGCCAGCTCACCCGGACTAGAGCCTAACAATGAGCAGTTCTTC.

The genes are TRBV7-9 and TRBJ2-7; D might be TRBD2 (7 bases). Trimming took off 5 bases at V and 3 bases at J, with 20 bases between the two ends. The CDR3 has 16 residues. Germline CDR1 is SEHNR and CDR2 is FQNEAQ (reference sequence). The CDR3 DNA is TGTGCCAGCAGCCCCACCGGGGGCGGGAGTCTCTACGAGCAGTACTTC. Encoded protein: CASSPTGGGSLYEQYF.

The CDR3 DNA follows: TGTGCCAGCAGCCAAGATCACTCAGGGGACGGGATGAACACTGAAGCTTTCTTT. Amino acids: CASSQDHSGDGMNTEAFF. The J gene is TRBJ1-1, the V gene TRBV3-1 (or the pseudogene TRBV3-2); TRBD1 might be the D (6 bases). Germline V gene lookup returns CDR1 LGHDT and CDR2 YNNKEL (reference sequence). The ends were cut back, 0 bases at V and 0 bases at J, with 17 bases in the middle. The CDR3 runs to 18 residues.

Written as DNA, the CDR3 is TGTGCTAGTGGTTTGGTAAGGACGGCGACTACCCCCTTGAACACTGAAGCTTTCTTT. This sequence encodes CASGLVRTATTPLNTEAFF. The genes are TRBV12-5 and TRBJ1-1; D is undetermined. V was pared by 0 bases and J by 0 bases, with 20 bases between. Germline values: CDR1 LGHNT, CDR2 FRNRAP. This CDR3 contains 19 residues.